The 30 T cell receptor beta chains below were found in one sample sequenced in a study of T cells after posttransplantation cyclophosphamide. Treatment was busulfan-fludarabine conditioning, a marrow graft, and cyclophosphamide on days +3 and +4. Sequencing used immunoSEQ multiplex PCR; TCRdb keeps in-frame clones, though not all of them. The sample shows some 1,500 clones, none of them appearing just once. Sequences were derived from PBMCs, sampled about 350 days after allogeneic stem cell transplant with posttransplant cyclophosphamide. These receptors were taken from a male patient aged 60-70 years who received an allogeneic stem cell transplant from an unrelated donor, was CMV-positive, and had acute and chronic GVHD. These T cells may partly come from the graft donor.

This clone is termed medium-sized (0.01 to 0.1%). The chain couples TRBV11-2 to TRBJ2-3; the D gene is possibly TRBD1 (5 bases). This CDR3 is built from 16 residues. V was shortened by 2 bases and J by 3 bases, with 15 bases between the two germline ends. Looked up from germline, CDR1 is SGHAT and CDR2 is FQNNGV. The CDR3 DNA reads TGTGCCAGCAGCTTAATCGATGGGGCTATGACAGATACGCAGTATTTT. It yields the protein CASSLIDGAMTDTQYF.

This clone qualifies as medium-sized (0.01 to 0.1%). The chain is built from TRBV2 and TRBJ2-3, with D perhaps TRBD2 (7 bases). CDR3 length: 15 amino acids. Germline CDR1 SNHLY, CDR2 FYNNEI. Trimming shortened V by 5 bases and J by 3 bases, and 15 bases separated the two germline ends. The CDR3 loop reads CASSTQGGGTDTQYF. The CDR3 region has the DNA TGTGCCAGCAGTACACAGGGAGGGGGAACAGATACGCAGTATTTT.

This clone is medium-sized within its sample. J is TRBJ2-7 and V is TRBV5-1; 14 positions match TRBD2. Looked up from germline, CDR1 is SGHRS and CDR2 is YFSETQ. The CDR3 runs to 19 residues. V shed 3 bases, J shed 4 bases, and the junction held 15 bases outside the gene matches. CDR3 protein: CASSSSGTSGSRSVYEQYF. CDR3 DNA sequence: TGCGCCAGCAGCTCGAGTGGGACTAGCGGGAGCAGGAGCGTATACGAGCAGTACTTC. The whole variable domain, remainder taken from reference TRBV5-1 and TRBJ2-7, is KAGVTQTPRYLIKTRGQQVTLSCSPISGHRSVSWYQQTPGQGLQFLFEYFSETQRNKGNFPGRFSGRQFSNSRSEMNVSTLELGDSALYLCASSSSGTSGSRSVYEQYFGPGTRLTVT.

By proportion, this clone is medium-sized. This chain connects TRBV9 to TRBJ2-2; 9 nucleotides agree with TRBD1. CDR3 length: 16 amino acids. J lost 8 bases, V lost 3 bases, and 11 bases had no gene match. The germline V gene has CDR1 SGDLS and CDR2 YYNGEE. CDR3 coding DNA: TGTGCCAGCAGCGCCTACAGGGGGCAACTAACGGGGGAGCTGTTTTTT. Translation: CASSAYRGQLTGELFF.

This clone has a count of ten or more. The J gene is TRBJ2-1, the V gene TRBV27, with TRBD2 matching over 11 bases. Germline V gene data show CDR1 as MNHEY and CDR2 as SMNVEV (reference sequence). This CDR3 is built from 14 residues. V lost 9 bases, J lost 9 bases, and 10 bases stayed unmatched. CDR3 DNA: TGTGCCAGTACTAAGGGGCTAGCGGGAGGTGAGCAGTTCTTC. Translated, it gives CASTKGLAGGEQFF.

By sample share, this clone is medium-sized (0.01 to 0.1%). V usage is TRBV9 and J usage is TRBJ2-1; tentative D call: TRBD2 (5 bases). The germline V gene has CDR1 SGDLS and CDR2 YYNGEE. V shed 3 bases and J shed 9 bases, with 19 bases lying between them. The CDR3 has 15 residues. The CDR3 spells CASSAPGNLRGEQFF. CDR3 DNA: TGTGCCAGCAGCGCACCCGGGAATTTACGTGGTGAGCAGTTCTTC.

This clone qualifies as medium-sized. This chain joins TRBV20-1 and TRBJ1-1, with D unclear. The CDR3 runs 10 residues. Germline CDR1 is DFQATT and CDR2 is SNEGSKA (reference sequence). V was pared by 4 bases and J by 10 bases, with 10 bases between. DNA of the CDR3: TGCAGTGCTACTCGGGAGTCAGCTTTCTTT. Its translation: CSATRESAFF.

In this sample, this clone is medium-sized. This chain connects TRBV11-3 to TRBJ1-1; 8 bases agree with TRBD1. The CDR3 sequence is 16 residues long. Germline V lookup: CDR1 SGHNT, CDR2 YENEEA. The V and J ends lost 6 bases and 5 bases, in that order; junction bases with no gene match: 14. The CDR3 nucleotides read TGTGCCAGCAGTTCGGACAGGGAAGGTCGATGGACTGAAGCTTTCTTT. This gives the protein CASSSDREGRWTEAFF.

This clone ranks as medium-sized. This chain uses TRBV11-3 with TRBJ2-2; 12 nucleotides agree with TRBD2. CDR3 size: 18 residues. The germline V gene has CDR1 SGHNT and CDR2 YENEEA. Trimming at V came to 5 bases and at J to 7 bases, leaving 14 bases not matched to a gene. The DNA of the CDR3 is TGTGCCAGCAGCCCCATACCCCCGACTAGCGGGAGCCACGGGGAGCTGTTTTTT. Amino acids: CASSPIPPTSGSHGELFF.

This clone is medium-sized (0.01 to 0.1%). This chain joins TRBV19 and TRBJ2-1, with 9 bases lining up with TRBD1. The CDR3 contains 14 residues. Germline V gene lookup returns CDR1 LNHDA and CDR2 SQIVND (reference sequence). After removal of 6 bases from V and 4 bases from J, the junction contained 4 bases not matched to a gene. The CDR3 spells CASSPTGGYNEQFF. The CDR3, as DNA: TGTGCCAGTAGCCCGACAGGGGGGTACAATGAGCAGTTCTTC.

In its sample, this clone ranks as medium-sized. In this CDR3 the conserved last residue, phenylalanine or tryptophan, is missing, so a read error is likely. The DNA is omitted, as the CDR3 cannot be located on it reliably, and the CDR3 follows TCRdb's listing. CDR3 sequence reads: CASSLEPWRPGLAGGH. The chain is built from TRBV11-2 and TRBJ2-7; TRBD2, the D gene given by the table, was not confirmed from the DNA. The CDR3 is 16 residues long, ends included. The germline CDR1 and CDR2 sequences are SGHAT and FQNNGV.

This clone is classed as medium-sized. V is TRBV5-1 and J is TRBJ2-5; TRBD1 is a possible D gene (6 bases). Germline CDR1 reads SGHRS; CDR2 reads YFSETQ. V shed 5 bases and J shed 1 base, with 12 bases lying between them. CDR3 size: 14 residues. CDR3 nucleotide sequence: TGCGCCAGCAGTGTGCTGGACAGCCAAGAGACCCAGTACTTC. Translation gives CASSVLDSQETQYF.

This clone appeared many times. V is TRBV5-8 and J is TRBJ1-1, with TRBD1 matching over 11 bases. J lost 7 bases, V lost 4 bases, and 12 bases had no gene match. CDR1 is SGHTS and CDR2 is YDEGEE in the germline V gene. The CDR3 spans 16 residues. This chain's CDR3 is CASSPLGQGVIVEAFF. DNA of the CDR3: TGTGCCAGCAGCCCCCTGGGACAGGGGGTAATTGTTGAAGCTTTCTTT.

This clone was observed a handful of times. The chain carries TRBV25-1 and TRBJ2-3, with a tentative D call TRBD1 (6 bases). CDR1 and CDR2 (germline): MGHDK, SYGVNS. Trimming removed 8 bases from V and 3 bases from J, with 9 bases in between. The CDR3 sequence is 12 residues long. This CDR3 is CASQRGTDTQYF. The CDR3 DNA sequence: TGTGCCAGCCAAAGGGGGACAGATACGCAGTATTTT. Filled out from reference TRBV25-1 and TRBJ2-3, the complete variable domain reads EADIYQTPRYLVIGTGKKITLECSQTMGHDKMYWYQQDPGMELHLIHYSYGVNSTEKGDLSSESTVSRIRTEHFPLTLESARPSHTSQYLCASQRGTDTQYFGPGTRLTVL.

This clone is labeled as medium-sized (0.01 to 0.1%). The V call is TRBV11-3, the J call TRBJ2-4; D remains ambiguous. Trimming cost V 5 bases and J 1 base, with 15 bases left between them. The CDR3 runs 16 residues. CDR1 is SGHNT, CDR2 YENEEA, per germline. CDR3 DNA: TGTGCCAGCAGCGGTAGAAACTCCGGGGCCAAAAACATTCAGTACTTC. Translated: CASSGRNSGAKNIQYF.

This clone qualifies as medium-sized. This sequence joins TRBV12-5 and TRBJ1-2; tentative D call: TRBD1 (5 bases). Between the trimmed V and J ends, which lost 1 base and 4 bases, there was a span of 13 bases. In germline, CDR1 is LGHNT, CDR2 FRNRAP. This CDR3 comprises 15 residues. This chain's CDR3 is CASGLATGNVYGYTF. The CDR3 region has the DNA TGTGCTAGTGGTTTGGCCACAGGAAATGTCTATGGCTACACCTTC.

This clone was picked up a small number of times. This chain joins TRBV9 and TRBJ2-7, with TRBD2 identical over 9 bases. Trimming took 0 bases from V and 3 from J; bases not matched to a gene: 4. CDR1 is SGDLS, CDR2 YYNGEE, per germline. The CDR3 extends over 15 amino acids. The chain's CDR3 is CASSVGSSGDYEQYF. Here the CDR3 DNA reads TGTGCCAGCAGCGTAGGATCTAGCGGGGACTACGAGCAGTACTTC.

By share, this clone counts as medium-sized. The CDR3 DNA follows: TGTGCCAGCAGCTTAGCGGGGGGCGGTTCCTACGAGCAGTACGTC. Amino acids: CASSLAGGGSYEQYV. J is TRBJ2-7 and V is TRBV11-2; D might be TRBD2 (7 bases). Germline CDR1 reads SGHAT; CDR2 reads FQNNGV. This CDR3 contains 15 residues. The V and J ends lost 1 base and 1 base respectively, with 11 bases between them.

This chain joins TRBV9 and TRBJ2-7, with 8 bases fitting TRBD2. This CDR3 has 14 residues. CDR1 SGDLS and CDR2 YYNGEE come from the germline V gene. Trimming took 3 bases from V and 5 from J; bases not matched to a gene: 7. The CDR3, as DNA: TGTGCCAGCAGCGCGGGACTAGGGGTCCACGAGCAGTACTTC. Translation gives CASSAGLGVHEQYF.

This clone rates as medium-sized. The CDR3, as DNA: TGTGCCAGCAGTTACTCGGGGGGAGGCATCCAAGAGACCCAGTACTTC. It yields the protein CASSYSGGGIQETQYF. The rearrangement joins TRBV6-6 to TRBJ2-5; TRBD2 might be the D (6 bases). The CDR3 has 16 residues. Trimming stripped 0 bases from V and 1 base from J, with 12 bases between. CDR1 is MNHNY, CDR2 SVGAGI, per germline (reference sequence).

The J gene is TRBJ2-6, the V gene TRBV7-9, with a weak D call TRBD1 (6 bases). The germline gives CDR1 SEHNR, CDR2 FQNEAQ (reference sequence). V was pared by 1 base and J by 1 base, with 17 bases between. CDR3 length: 19 amino acids. This chain's CDR3 is CASSLGLQGFGSGANVLTF. CDR3 nucleotide sequence: TGTGCCAGCAGCTTAGGACTACAGGGTTTCGGATCTGGGGCCAACGTCCTGACTTTC.

This clone was detected only a few times. The chain uses TRBV5-1 and TRBJ1-1; no definite D call. The ends were cut back, 0 bases at V and 0 bases at J, with 9 bases in the middle. CDR3 length: 15 amino acids. Germline-derived CDR1 and CDR2 are SGHRS and YFSETQ. CDR3 residues: CASSLDLGLNTEAFF. The CDR3 DNA follows: TGCGCCAGCAGCTTGGATCTGGGCCTGAACACTGAAGCTTTCTTT.

In this sample, this clone is large. The rearrangement links TRBV19 to TRBJ1-5; 7 bases line up with TRBD1. The germline V gene has CDR1 LNHDA and CDR2 SQIVND (reference sequence). The CDR3 covers 15 residues. V was pared by 5 bases and J by 3 bases, with 7 bases of the junction left unmatched. The CDR3 sequence is CASSDREENNQPQHF. The CDR3 region has the DNA TGTGCCAGTAGTGACAGGGAGGAGAACAATCAGCCCCAGCATTTT.

Sample share makes this clone medium-sized. The V call is TRBV4-3, the J call TRBJ2-3; 7 positions agree with TRBD2. This CDR3 spans 15 amino acids. Losses at the gene ends were 4 bases for V and 4 bases for J; bases not matched to a gene: 8. The germline CDR1 and CDR2 sequences are LGHNA and YSLEER. CDR3: CASSRGLVGADTQYF. The CDR3 coding sequence is TGCGCCAGCAGCCGCGGACTAGTAGGGGCAGATACGCAGTATTTT.

This clone qualifies as large (0.1 to 1%). The rearrangement uses TRBV19 and TRBJ1-2; 8 bases fit TRBD1. There are 17 residues in the CDR3. V gave up 7 bases and J gave up 5 bases; unmatched junction bases: 18. CDR1 and CDR2 from the germline V gene are LNHDA and SQIVND (reference sequence). The chain's CDR3 is CASNPGTGAAGGYGYTF. In DNA form, the CDR3 reads TGTGCCAGTAATCCCGGGACAGGAGCGGCAGGGGGATATGGCTACACCTTC.

Sample share makes this clone medium-sized (0.01 to 0.1%). The chain recombines TRBV15 with TRBJ2-1, with 7 bases fitting TRBD2. Germline CDR1 and CDR2: LNHNV and YYDKDF (reference sequence). There are 20 residues in the CDR3. Trimming removed 0 bases from V and 4 bases from J; junction bases left unmatched: 18. The CDR3 DNA follows: TGTGCCACCAGCAGAGATAGGGCCCTAGGCGGGAGACTGCGATACAATGAGCAGTTCTTC. Translation gives CATSRDRALGGRLRYNEQFF.

This clone is labeled as medium-sized. The genes are TRBV30 and TRBJ1-2; a weak D match, TRBD1 (6 bases). Germline V lookup: CDR1 GTSNPN, CDR2 SVGIG (reference sequence). Trimming stripped 0 bases from V and 4 bases from J, with 21 bases between. This CDR3 has 17 residues. Here the CDR3 DNA reads TGTGCCTGGAGTGTACATTTAGGGCAGGGGAAAGGCTATGGCTACACCTTC. Its protein product is CAWSVHLGQGKGYGYTF.

This clone was picked up a small number of times. This CDR3 is CASSEGPSTQYF. Written as DNA, the CDR3 is TGTGCCAGCAGTGAAGGTCCTAGTACGCAGTATTTT. V usage is TRBV2 and J usage is TRBJ2-3; D not resolved. The V end was cut by 1 base, the J end by 8 bases, with 7 bases between. The length of the CDR3 is 12 residues. From germline, CDR1 is SNHLY and CDR2 FYNNEI.

This clone is judged medium-sized. The chain carries TRBV2 and TRBJ2-1; 8 bases match TRBD1. Germline CDR1 is SNHLY and CDR2 is FYNNEI. The CDR3 is made up of 17 amino acids. Trimming removed 7 bases from V and 5 bases from J; junction bases left unmatched: 16. CDR3 sequence: CASTLDQGALFHNEQFF. CDR3 sequence (DNA): TGTGCCAGCACCCTCGACCAGGGGGCCCTTTTTCACAATGAGCAGTTCTTC.

The sample holds a few counts of this clone. The V call is TRBV10-2, the J call TRBJ1-1, with a tentative D call TRBD1 (6 bases). V lost 4 bases, J lost 4 bases, and 16 bases lay in between. Germline V gives CDR1 WSHSY, CDR2 SAAADI. The CDR3 runs 15 residues. The CDR3: CASSAGVRVSTEAFF. DNA for the CDR3: TGCGCCAGCAGTGCAGGGGTGAGAGTCTCCACTGAAGCTTTCTTT.